This entry lists 23 T cell receptor beta chains sequenced from one sample in a study of spatial heterogeneity in lung cancer. The antigens of these receptors remain unknown. Time point here: sample taken at primary tumor resection. Points from the study as a whole: Higher tumor mutation counts went along with higher counts of expanded intratumoral alpha and beta TCRs.

TCRdb reprocessed the 5' RACE reads with MiXCR, giving one entry per CDR3 protein. Of 13,000 or so distinct CDR3 sequences in the sample, about 4.6% were seen once. The material was lung tumor tissue, obtained at surgery. All receptors come from a male donor with early-stage non-small cell lung cancer.

This clonotype was detected a few times. One junction end does not reproduce the germline sequence, and a read error may be involved. The library was designed around alpha chains, so this beta chain is a stray read whose abundance carries little weight. This sequence joins TRBV5-1 and TRBJ1-1; D unclear. This CDR3 comprises 13 residues. Germline lookup yields CDR1 SGHRS and CDR2 YFSETQ. CDR3 coding DNA: TGCGCCAGCAGCTTGAATCATCTCACTGGAGCTTTCTTT. It yields the protein CASSLNHLTGAFF.

To note about this clonotype: Since a much larger clone is just one base distant, this may be a read error. The size of this beta chain means little, since it is a stray read in a library made for alpha chains. The V call is TRBV7-9, the J call TRBJ1-1; tentative D call: TRBD1 (5 bases). The CDR3 totals 13 residues. Looked up from germline, CDR1 is SEHNR and CDR2 is FQNEAQ (reference sequence). DNA of the CDR3: TGTGCCCGCAGGGCGACAGCTTTGACTGAAGCTTTCTTT. Its protein is CARRATALTEAFF.

The table lists this clonotype with a few counts. Because this beta chain is a stray read in a library intended to capture alpha chains, its abundance should not be given much weight. V is TRBV19 and J is TRBJ2-3, with a possible D match to TRBD2 (5 bases). Trimming cost V 7 bases and J 5 bases, with 13 bases left between them. The CDR3 spans 13 residues. Germline V CDR1 and CDR2: LNHDA, SQIVND (reference sequence). DNA of the CDR3: TGTGCCAGTATGCTTCTTGGAGGAGATACGCAGTATTTT. Protein: CASMLLGGDTQYF. Using reference TRBV19 and TRBJ2-3 for the parts outside the CDR3, the full variable domain is DGGITQSPKYLFRKEGQNVTLSCEQNLNHDAMYWYRQDPGQGLRLIYYSQIVNDFQKGDIAEGYSVSREKKESFPLTVTSAQKNPTAFYLCASMLLGGDTQYFGPGTRLTVL.

In its sample, this clonotype was seen a few times. This beta chain is an unintended read in a library built for alpha chains; its size means little. CDR3 protein: CASSGRTGPNTEAFF. The CDR3 DNA reads as TGTGCCAGCAGTGGGCGGACAGGGCCGAACACTGAAGCTTTCTTT. The gene calls are TRBV27 and TRBJ1-1; 8 nucleotides line up with TRBD1. In germline, CDR1 is MNHEY, CDR2 SMNVEV (reference sequence). CDR3 length: 15 amino acids. Losses at the gene ends were 5 bases for V and 1 base for J; bases not matched to a gene: 6.

Ten or more counts support this clonotype. This beta chain lies outside the target of a library built for alpha chains; its clone size means little. CDR3 in amino acids: CASSGTGLNTEAFF. The DNA of the CDR3 is TGCGCCAGCAGCGGGACAGGTCTGAACACTGAAGCTTTCTTT. The chain couples TRBV5-1 to TRBJ1-1; 8 bases align to TRBD1. CDR1 and CDR2 (germline): SGHRS, YFSETQ. The CDR3 runs 14 residues. Losses at the gene ends were 4 bases for V and 0 bases for J; bases not matched to a gene: 2.

By frequency in the sample, this clonotype is medium-sized. This beta chain lies outside the target of a library built for alpha chains; its clone size means little. The V call is TRBV4-3, the J call TRBJ1-3; D possibly corresponds to TRBD1 (5 bases). V lost 0 bases to trimming and J lost 0 bases, with 15 bases between them. Germline assignment: CDR1 LGHNA and CDR2 YSLEER. The CDR3 covers 18 residues. CDR3 DNA: TGCGCCAGCAGCCAAGAACCTTGGGTCAGGGACTCTGGAAACACCATATATTTT. Its protein product is CASSQEPWVRDSGNTIYF.

This clonotype was counted at least ten times. This beta chain is a stray sequence in a library constructed for alpha chains; its clone size is not meaningful. The chain employs TRBV24-1 and TRBJ2-3; no clear D gene. V lost 6 bases to trimming and J lost 3 bases, with 3 bases between them. This CDR3 is 11 amino acids long. Germline values: CDR1 KGHDR, CDR2 SFDVKD. CDR3 amino acids: CATSYTDTQYF. DNA of the CDR3: TGTGCCACCAGTTATACAGATACGCAGTATTTT.

The sample holds many counts of this clonotype. Being off target in a library aimed at alpha chains, this beta chain has a size of little meaning. V and J are TRBV18 and TRBJ1-5; D not resolved. The length of the CDR3 is 13 residues. The germline CDR1 and CDR2 sequences are KGHSH and LQKENI. Trimming left V 2 bases short and J 3 bases short, with 5 bases between. CDR3 loop: CASSPGYNQPQHF. Here the CDR3 DNA reads TGTGCCAGCTCACCAGGATACAATCAGCCCCAGCATTTT.

This clonotype was found many times. Since the library was made to target alpha chains, this beta chain is a stray read and its abundance is not meaningful. The chain combines TRBV6-1 with TRBJ1-1, with unresolved D. Trimming took 5 bases from V and 3 from J, leaving 4 bases between them. Germline values: CDR1 MNHNS, CDR2 SASEGT. The CDR3 length is 11 residues. The CDR3 nucleotides read TGTGCCAGCAGTCCATACACTGAAGCTTTCTTT. Protein product: CASSPYTEAFF.

A word on this clonotype: This beta chain was picked up by a library intended for alpha chains and is off target, so its count carries little meaning. The chain recombines TRBV4-2 with TRBJ2-6; TRBD2 is a possible D gene (6 bases). The V end was cut by 2 bases, the J end by 1 base, with 12 bases between. Germline CDR1 reads LGHNA; CDR2 reads YNFKEQ. The CDR3 is 17 residues long. CDR3 in amino acids: CASSQTFRGSGANVLTF. The CDR3, as DNA: TGTGCCAGCAGCCAAACCTTCCGGGGGTCTGGGGCCAACGTCCTGACTTTC.

This clonotype came up many times. This beta chain is off target for a library built for alpha chains, so its abundance means little. Here the CDR3 reads CASSPLGQGDYGYTF. The CDR3 nucleotides read TGTGCCAGCTCACCCTTGGGGCAGGGGGACTATGGCTACACCTTC. J is TRBJ1-2 and V is TRBV18; 7 positions match TRBD1. The V gene end was trimmed by 3 bases and the J gene end by 3 bases; junction bases not matched to a gene: 7. The length of the CDR3 is 15 residues. Germline CDR1 is KGHSH and CDR2 is LQKENI.

This clonotype was recorded many times. Because the library targeted alpha chains, this beta chain is an off-target read whose size means little. V and J are TRBV3-1 and TRBJ2-3; D gene unclear. V dropped 1 base and J dropped 7 bases, with 3 bases sitting between them. This CDR3 has 11 amino acids. Germline-derived CDR1 and CDR2 are LGHDT and YNNKEL (reference sequence). In nucleotides, the CDR3 is TGTGCCAGCAGCCAAGTCAATACGCAGTATTTT. It is translated as CASSQVNTQYF.

On this clonotype: Since the library was made to target alpha chains, this beta chain is a stray read and its abundance is not meaningful. The V gene is TRBV29-1, the J gene TRBJ1-2; D not certain. The CDR3 has 11 amino acids. CDR1 SQVTM and CDR2 ANQGSEA come from the germline V gene. The V and J ends lost 4 bases and 8 bases respectively, with 11 bases between them. The CDR3 spells CSVAWVYGYTF. The CDR3 coding sequence is TGCAGCGTTGCCTGGGTATACGGCTACACCTTC.

This clonotype was counted only a few times. This beta chain represents an off-target read in a library built for alpha chains; its size is of limited meaning. V and J are TRBV6-5 and TRBJ2-2, with no clear D. V dropped 6 bases and J dropped 1 base, with 12 bases sitting between them. Germline lookup yields CDR1 MNHEY and CDR2 SVGAGI. The CDR3 is 15 amino acids. The CDR3 DNA reads as TGTGCCAGCAGCTCCAGGCGACGGAACACCGGGGAGCTGTTTTTT. Translation: CASSSRRRNTGELFF.

This clonotype was detected ten times or more. Little can be read into the size of this beta chain, an off-target read in a library designed for alpha chains. J is TRBJ1-4 and V is TRBV27; a possible D gene is TRBD1 (6 bases). The CDR3 is made up of 15 amino acids. Germline CDR1 MNHEY, CDR2 SMNVEV (reference sequence). The germline V and J ends were trimmed by 5 bases and 0 bases, with 10 bases remaining between them. In DNA form, the CDR3 reads TGTGCCAGCAGTCGATGGACAGCAACTAATGAAAAACTGTTTTTT. It yields the protein CASSRWTATNEKLFF.

This clonotype was seen many times. This beta chain is an unintended read in a library built for alpha chains; its size means little. The V call is TRBV2, the J call TRBJ2-3; D is ambiguous. Germline lookup yields CDR1 SNHLY and CDR2 FYNNEI. Between the trimmed V and J ends, which lost 5 bases and 0 bases, there was a span of 3 bases. CDR3 length: 12 residues. The CDR3 protein is CASSYSTDTQYF. DNA of the CDR3: TGTGCCAGCAGTTATAGCACAGATACGCAGTATTTT.

This clonotype was counted many times. Because this beta chain is a stray read in a library intended to capture alpha chains, its abundance should not be given much weight. V usage is TRBV7-2 and J usage is TRBJ2-1, with D perhaps matching TRBD2 (6 bases). The CDR3 covers 13 residues. In germline, CDR1 is SGHTA, CDR2 FQGNSA. V was trimmed by 6 bases and J by 7 bases, leaving 13 bases between them. CDR3 sequence (DNA): TGTGCCAGCAGTGGGGGACTCTCTAATGAGCAGTTCTTC. Amino acids: CASSGGLSNEQFF.

This clonotype was counted ten times or more. This beta chain represents an off-target read in a library built for alpha chains; its size is of limited meaning. The gene calls are TRBV5-1 and TRBJ2-5; 10 bases align to TRBD2. V lost 7 bases, J lost 3 bases, and 9 bases stayed unmatched. The CDR3 totals 15 residues. Germline CDR1 reads SGHRS; CDR2 reads YFSETQ. The CDR3 region is CASEGAGGPEETQYF. The CDR3, as DNA: TGCGCCAGCGAGGGAGCGGGGGGGCCCGAAGAGACCCAGTACTTC.

This clonotype has only a few counts. The library was built for alpha chains, so this beta chain is an off-target read and its size means little. The chain uses TRBV28 and TRBJ2-1; TRBD2 agrees at 8 bases. After removal of 3 bases from V and 7 bases from J, the junction contained 5 bases not matched to a gene. The CDR3 runs 14 residues. Germline CDR1 and CDR2: MDHEN and SYDVKM. CDR3 region: CASSFGGARNEQFF. The CDR3 DNA follows: TGTGCCAGCAGTTTCGGGGGGGCTAGGAATGAGCAGTTCTTC.

In its sample, this clonotype was seen a few times. This beta chain represents an off-target read in a library built for alpha chains; its size is of limited meaning. The chain is built from TRBV5-4 and TRBJ1-5, with a possible D match to TRBD1 (5 bases). V lost 0 bases and J 7 bases, leaving 8 bases between the germline ends. The CDR3 has 13 amino acids. The V gene's germline CDR1 is SGHNT and CDR2 YYREEE (reference sequence). CDR3 sequence reads: CASSLEGRQPQHF. CDR3 DNA: TGTGCCAGCAGCTTGGAGGGGAGGCAGCCCCAGCATTTT.

This clonotype appeared a few times. Within a library made for alpha chains, this beta chain is off target, and its count is uninformative. The CDR3 DNA is TGTGCCAGCTCACCTCCGCAAACGTACGAGCAGTACTTC. This translates into CASSPPQTYEQYF. The chain has TRBV18 and TRBJ2-7; D is uncertain. Trimming stripped 3 bases from V and 4 bases from J, with 10 bases between. Germline V gene lookup returns CDR1 KGHSH and CDR2 LQKENI. The CDR3 extends over 13 amino acids.

The table lists this clonotype with many counts. This beta chain turned up in a library designed for alpha chains; as an off-target read, its abundance says little. The rearrangement links TRBV20-1 to TRBJ2-6; D not resolved. The V end lost 5 bases, the J end lost 0 bases, and 5 bases lay between the germline ends. CDR1 and CDR2 (germline): DFQATT, SNEGSKA (reference sequence). The CDR3 totals 13 residues. The CDR3 DNA sequence: TGCAGTGCTCACCACTCTGGGGCCAACGTCCTGACTTTC. Translation gives CSAHHSGANVLTF.

This clonotype was recorded at least ten times. The size of this beta chain means little, since it is a stray read in a library made for alpha chains. This chain connects TRBV7-2 to TRBJ2-7, with 7 positions matching TRBD1. Looked up from germline, CDR1 is SGHTA and CDR2 is FQGNSA. This CDR3 region has 14 residues. Losses at the gene ends were 3 bases for V and 3 bases for J; bases not matched to a gene: 5. The DNA of the CDR3 is TGTGCCAGCAGCTTTCGACAGGGAGACTACGAGCAGTACTTC. Translating gives CASSFRQGDYEQYF.